This T cell receptor (beta chain) was captured by sequencing in a study of T cells after posttransplantation cyclophosphamide. Study outcomes and limitations: Skin or GI-infiltrating T cells shared few TRB sequences with blood. After PTCy, TRB diversity resembled that of CNI/methotrexate controls. Donor-recipient repertoire similarity was low at 1-2 months, rising over year one.

Using immunoSEQ multiplex PCR, the repertoire was profiled, and TCRdb retains in-frame clones only, with some absent. This sample carries some 37,000 clones and no singletons, and about 1.2% goes to the top ten. This CDR3 is built from 16 residues. V lost 0 bases and J 11 bases, leaving 22 bases between the germline ends. CDR1 MNHEY and CDR2 SVGAGI come from the germline V gene. This clone was seen a handful of times. Its target is not known. Peripheral blood was collected from the related graft donor on the marrow donation day. The sample consisted of PBMCs. The clonotype comes from a girl aged 5 to 17 in good health, CMV-negative, and a related stem cell transplant donor. This rearrangement joins TRBV6-5 to TRBJ2-5, with D tentatively TRBD2 (5 bases). CDR3 in amino acids: CASSYSSSDFLREQYF. The CDR3 nucleotides are TGTGCCAGCAGTTACTCTTCTTCGGATTTCCTAAGGGAGCAGTACTTC.